One sample yielded the 22 T cell receptor beta chains listed below, sequenced in a study of post-analysis software for immune sequencing data. Findings and caveats of the study: When patients were compared with controls, about five TRBV segments were more frequent, TRBV5-6, TRBV5-1 and TRBV20-1 among them.

cDNA libraries for TCR beta contained unique molecular identifiers. In TCRdb, the PCR reads were re-called with MiXCR into one record per CDR3 protein. Among approximately 630,000 distinct CDR3 sequences listed, roughly three fifths were seen once. These receptors' antigens are unknown. Sequences were obtained from blood. The receptors derive from a girl aged 2 to 9 with multiple sclerosis.

The chain is built from TRBV7-6 and TRBJ1-2; 8 bases are shared with TRBD1. Germline trimming cut 5 bases from V and 0 bases from J; bases unmatched to any gene: 5. There are 15 residues in the CDR3. Per the germline V gene, CDR1 is SGHVS and CDR2 is FNYEAQ. DNA for the CDR3: TGTGCCAGCAGCGCCGACAGGGGAACTAACTATGGCTACACCTTC. Amino acid sequence: CASSADRGTNYGYTF.

This chain joins TRBV12-3 or TRBV12-4 and TRBJ2-7; 9 bases are shared with TRBD1. The J call is in doubt because the DNA end fits TRBJ2-5 better. This CDR3 contains 15 residues. This CDR3 is CASSSRDREGETQYF. The CDR3 DNA sequence: TGTGCCAGCAGTTCCCGGGACAGGGAAGGAGAGACCCAGTACTTC.

In this sample, this clonotype turned up a few times. The chain combines TRBV7-2 with TRBJ1-1, with D uncertain. The CDR3 contains 14 residues. Trimming took 1 base from V and 2 from J, leaving 8 bases between them. Germline loops: CDR1 SGHTA, CDR2 FQGNSA. CDR3 sequence (DNA): TGTGCCAGCAGCTTAGACACCTTAAACACTGAAGCTTTCTTT. It encodes CASSLDTLNTEAFF.

The rearrangement uses TRBV3-1 and TRBJ2-1; TRBD1 agrees at 8 bases. The end of the DNA is better explained by TRBJ2-7, so the J call may be wrong. Germline lookup yields CDR1 LGHDT and CDR2 YNNKEL (reference sequence). This CDR3 region has 17 residues. The chain's CDR3 is CASSQVILLDRAYEQYF. CDR3 sequence (DNA): TGTGCCAGCAGCCAAGTGATCTTGTTGGACAGGGCCTACGAGCAGTACTTC.

The rearrangement links TRBV29-1 to TRBJ1-1; 9 positions agree with TRBD1. Germline-derived CDR1 and CDR2 are SQVTM and ANQGSEA. The CDR3 totals 13 residues. V shed 6 bases, J shed 3 bases, and the junction held 5 bases outside the gene matches. In nucleotides, the CDR3 is TGCAGCGTGGGACAGGGAGAGGACACTGAAGCTTTCTTT. It encodes CSVGQGEDTEAFF.

This clonotype was observed a single time. The V and J genes are TRBV2 and TRBJ2-3; possible D gene TRBD2, 6 bases. Deletions cut 8 bases from V and 1 base from J, with 16 bases between. Looked up from germline, CDR1 is SNHLY and CDR2 is FYNNEI. This CDR3 has 15 residues. CDR3 loop: CASGVAGWGTDTQYF. Here the CDR3 DNA reads TGTGCCAGCGGGGTGGCGGGATGGGGCACAGATACGCAGTATTTT.

Turning to this clonotype: One end of the junction does not line up with germline, which may come from a read error. The chain recombines TRBV27 with TRBJ2-1, with 13 bases lining up with TRBD2. This CDR3 contains 16 residues. Per the germline V gene, CDR1 is MNHEY and CDR2 is SMNVEV (reference sequence). The CDR3 DNA is TGTGCCGGCAGTTTTGGGACTAGCGGGGTCTACAATGAGCAGTTCTTC. Protein product: CAGSFGTSGVYNEQFF.

The chain employs TRBV11-2 and TRBJ2-7, with D perhaps assigned TRBD1 or TRBD2 (5 bases each). The germline V gene has CDR1 SGHAT and CDR2 FQNNGV. Trimming removed 5 bases at V and 3 bases at J, with 17 bases between. The CDR3 is made up of 15 amino acids. The CDR3 sequence: CASSHRPGRDYEQYF. Here the CDR3 DNA reads TGTGCCAGCAGCCATCGTCCGGGACGGGACTACGAGCAGTACTTC.

The chain recombines TRBV6-2 or TRBV6-3 with TRBJ2-3; D not certain. In germline, CDR1 is MNHEY, CDR2 SVGEGT. CDR3 length: 12 residues. V lost 5 bases to trimming and J lost 6 bases, with 9 bases between them. The CDR3 DNA reads as TGTGCCAGCAGTCCGATCCCCGATACGCAGTATTTT. Translated: CASSPIPDTQYF.

This chain joins TRBV12-3 or TRBV12-4 and TRBJ2-1; tentative D call: TRBD2 (6 bases). The V and J ends lost 5 bases and 10 bases respectively, with 18 bases between them. The CDR3 runs to 14 residues. The CDR3 reads CASSPTSLSGEQFF. DNA for the CDR3: TGTGCCAGCAGTCCCACTAGCTTGTCGGGGGAGCAGTTCTTC.

The V gene is TRBV20-1, the J gene TRBJ1-5, with 8 bases that match TRBD1. The CDR3 spans 14 residues. Losses at the gene ends were 1 base for V and 6 bases for J; bases not matched to a gene: 5. Germline loops: CDR1 DFQATT, CDR2 SNEGSKA (reference sequence). CDR3 loop: CSARGTGSGQPQHF. In DNA, the CDR3 is TGCAGTGCTAGAGGGACAGGGTCGGGTCAGCCCCAGCATTTT.

The genes are TRBV3-1 and TRBJ2-3; D is ambiguous. The CDR3 sequence is 12 residues long. Trimming left V 1 base short and J 6 bases short, with 5 bases between. CDR1 is LGHDT, CDR2 YNNKEL, per germline (reference sequence). CDR3 sequence reads: CASSQAPDTQYF. CDR3 nucleotides: TGTGCCAGCAGCCAAGCTCCGGATACGCAGTATTTT.

CDR3 sequence (DNA): TGTGCCAGCAGCTCGTCTAACTCCTACAATGAGCAGTTCTTC. Translated, it gives CASSSSNSYNEQFF. The chain is built from TRBV11-3 and TRBJ2-1; D is undetermined. V lost 4 bases and J 0 bases, leaving 7 bases between the germline ends. This CDR3 is 14 amino acids long. Per germline, CDR1 SGHNT and CDR2 YENEEA.

The genes are TRBV5-1 and TRBJ2-7, with unresolved D. The CDR3 contains 14 residues. CDR1 SGHRS and CDR2 YFSETQ come from the germline V gene. The V end lost 4 bases, the J end lost 5 bases, and 16 bases lay between the germline ends. The CDR3: CASSLASKAHEQYF. CDR3 DNA sequence: TGCGCCAGCAGCCTGGCCAGCAAGGCCCACGAGCAGTACTTC.

This clonotype was seen more than once but under ten times. CDR3 amino acids: CASSYRTYNEQFF. For the CDR3, the DNA is TGTGCCAGCAGTTACCGAACCTACAATGAGCAGTTCTTC. This sequence joins TRBV6-2 or TRBV6-3 and TRBJ2-1; D is unresolved. The CDR3 covers 13 residues. CDR1 is MNHEY, CDR2 SVGEGT, per germline. The germline V and J ends were trimmed by 2 bases and 2 bases, with 4 bases remaining between them.

The chain combines TRBV18 with TRBJ2-1, with D perhaps TRBD1 or TRBD2 (5 bases each). Trimming cost V 3 bases and J 2 bases, with 11 bases left between them. This CDR3 comprises 15 residues. From germline, CDR1 is KGHSH and CDR2 LQKENI. CDR3 coding DNA: TGTGCCAGCTCACCCCCGGGACCGGCCTACAATGAGCAGTTCTTC. Translating gives CASSPPGPAYNEQFF.

This chain connects TRBV7-9 to TRBJ2-1; 12 nucleotides match TRBD1. CDR3 size: 15 residues. V dropped 6 bases and J dropped 8; count of bases not matched to a gene: 8. Germline V CDR1 and CDR2: SEHNR, FQNEAQ (reference sequence). The CDR3 region has the DNA TGTGCCAGCAGTTCGGGACAGGGGGCTATCGATGAGCAGTTCTTC. As protein: CASSSGQGAIDEQFF.

This rearrangement joins TRBV5-1 to TRBJ2-1, with TRBD2 as a possible D gene (5 bases). This CDR3 is 13 amino acids long. V gave up 4 bases and J gave up 7 bases, with 12 bases separating them. Germline CDR1 is SGHRS and CDR2 is YFSETQ. CDR3 residues: CASSPALANEQFF. In DNA, the CDR3 is TGCGCCAGCAGCCCAGCTCTAGCAAATGAGCAGTTCTTC.

The J gene is TRBJ2-1, the V gene TRBV20-1; weak D call: TRBD2 (5 bases). Trimming removed 2 bases at V and 13 bases at J, with 21 bases between. This CDR3 spans 14 amino acids. The V gene's germline CDR1 is DFQATT and CDR2 SNEGSKA (reference sequence). CDR3 in amino acids: CSARRPLGLSGQFF. The CDR3 coding sequence is TGCAGTGCTAGACGGCCACTAGGCCTGAGCGGTCAGTTCTTC.

This clonotype was seen a handful of times. CDR3 protein: CASSLAGEWETQYF. The CDR3 DNA follows: TGTGCCAGCAGCTTGGCAGGGGAGTGGGAGACCCAGTACTTC. This rearrangement joins TRBV7-9 to TRBJ2-7; weak D call: TRBD1 (6 bases). The assigned J gene may be wrong: the sequence end matches TRBJ2-5 better. The length of the CDR3 is 14 residues. The germline V gene encodes CDR1 SEHNR and CDR2 FQNEAQ (reference sequence).

This clonotype was counted between two and nine times. For the CDR3, the DNA is TGTGCCAGCACCGGTACCTCTGGGGCCAACGTCCTGACTTTC. Translation gives CASTGTSGANVLTF. This rearrangement joins TRBV2 to TRBJ2-6; D is undetermined. V lost 7 bases to trimming and J lost 0 bases, with 7 bases between them. Germline V lookup: CDR1 SNHLY, CDR2 FYNNEI. This CDR3 has 14 amino acids.

The chain's CDR3 is CASSAAVLAGGYNEQFF. The CDR3, as DNA: TGTGCCAGCAGTGCTGCTGTCCTAGCGGGAGGCTACAATGAGCAGTTCTTC. This chain links TRBV6-1 with TRBJ2-1, with TRBD2 matching over 11 bases. The trim removed 4 bases at V and 3 bases at J, leaving 8 bases unmatched. This CDR3 is 17 amino acids long. Germline V gives CDR1 MNHNS, CDR2 SASEGT.